The rows below give T cell receptor beta chains drawn from one sample of a study of CD8+ T cells in alopecia areata. TCRdb's table, derived via immunoSEQ multiplex PCR, lists solely in-frame clones and lacks some. The table shows about 180,000 clones, with around 51% occurring only once. The sequences come from CD8+ T cells sorted from blood, collected around week 52, from a patient treated with tofacitinib. The receptors here all came from a human donor with alopecia areata. The CDR3 runs from the conserved cysteine through the conserved F or W. The D gene is left open where the match is weak. Clone size is given for some rows only: seen once, a few or many times, or a class if the clone is expanded.

>TRBJ2-3|.|.|TRBV30
TGTGCCTGGAGCCTGGGGATAGATACGCAGTATTTT
CAWSLGIDTQYF
>TRBJ2-3|.|.|TRBV27
TGTGCCAGCAGTTTAACAGGGTACACAGATACGCAGTATTTT
CASSLTGYTDTQYF
>TRBJ1-1|.|.|TRBV29-1
TGCAGCGTCCAGGGGTTCCTCACTGAAGCTTTCTTT
CSVQGFLTEAFF
>TRBJ1-6|TRBD1|few|TRBV25-1
TGTGCCAGCAGTGGGGGACAGGGCAGTTCACCCCTCCACTTT
CASSGGQGSSPLHF
>TRBJ1-2|.|.|TRBV30
TGTGCCTGGAGTCTGACAGGACTAAAACGAGGGGGCTACACCTTC
CAWSLTGLKRGGYTF
>TRBJ1-5|TRBD1|few|TRBV7-9
TGTGCCAGCAGCTGGGACTCAGGGGGCGGTCAGCCCCAGCATTTT
CASSWDSGGGQPQHF
>TRBJ1-6|TRBD1|.|TRBV5-4
TGTGCCAGCAGCGGACAGGGTCCACCCCTCCACTTT
CASSGQGPPLHF
>TRBJ1-2|.|few|TRBV30
TGTGCCTGGAGTGCGGTGCATGGCTATGGCTACACCTTC
CAWSAVHGYGYTF
>TRBJ1-2|.|.|TRBV15
TGTGCCACCAGCAGAGATCACCCTCTCTATGGCTACACCTTC
CATSRDHPLYGYTF
>TRBJ2-3|.|.|TRBV30
TGTGCCTGGACTGACGACCCGCGGATGGGGTATACGCAGTATTTT
CAWTDDPRMGYTQYF
>TRBJ1-5|TRBD1|.|TRBV6-5
TGTGCCAGCAGTTTAACAGGGGGCAATCAGCCCCAGCATTTT
CASSLTGGNQPQHF
>TRBJ1-1|.|.|TRBV11-2
TGTGCCAGCAGCACCCCCTGGGGCACTGAAGCTTTCTTT
CASSTPWGTEAFF
>TRBJ2-5|.|.|TRBV25-1
TGTGCCAGCAGTGAATACCAAGAGACCCAGTACTTC
CASSEYQETQYF
>TRBJ2-7|TRBD1|once|TRBV27
TGTGCCAGCAGTTTCTACCCGGGACAGGGGTTCTACGAGCAGTACTTC
CASSFYPGQGFYEQYF
>TRBJ2-3|.|few|TRBV7-9
TGTGCCACTCGACCGAACATCAACACAGATACGCAGTATTTT
CATRPNINTDTQYF
>TRBJ2-1|TRBD2|.|TRBV9
TGTGCCAGCAGCGGGTACCCTAGCGGGGGGCCGGATGAGCAGTTCTTC
CASSGYPSGGPDEQFF
>TRBJ2-1|.|.|TRBV7-9
TGTGCCAGCTCAGGGACTTACAATGAGCAGTTCTTC
CASSGTYNEQFF
>TRBJ1-5|.|.|TRBV7-8
TGTGCCAGCAGCTTAGTCGTCCTTCCAGGGATTGGGAGCAATCAGCCCCAGCATTTT
CASSLVVLPGIGSNQPQHF
>TRBJ1-1|.|medium-sized|TRBV2
TGTGCCAGCAAAGAATCCCGGAGGGGAAGCACTGAAGCTTTCTTT
CASKESRRGSTEAFF
>TRBJ2-7|.|.|TRBV15
TGTGCCACCAGCAGCTCCAGGACATCCTACGAGCAGTACTTC
CATSSSRTSYEQYF
>TRBJ2-1|.|few|TRBV29-1
TGCAGCACTCTTGGTAACAGAGACTACAATGAGCAGTTCTTC
CSTLGNRDYNEQFF
>TRBJ1-1|.|few|TRBV10-3
TGTGCCATATCGGACGGGGTGAACACTGAAGCTTTCTTT
CAISDGVNTEAFF
>TRBJ1-5|.|few|TRBV27
TGTGCCAGCAGTCCAATGGACGGCCAGCCCCAGCATTTT
CASSPMDGQPQHF
>TRBJ2-3|.|.|TRBV7-6
TGTGCCAGCAAGGGGACAGATACGCAGTATTTT
CASKGTDTQYF